The 9 T cell receptor beta chains listed next were all sequenced from one sample in a study of cytomegalovirus exposure and HLA in healthy donors. The PCR made use of 60 Vbeta and 13 Jbeta primers. Repertoires were generated with immunoSEQ multiplex PCR, while TCRdb's copy carries only in-frame clones and drops some. The sample holds roughly 90,000 clones, 75% to 85% seen once. Sequences were obtained from PBMCs. These receptors were obtained from a man aged 25-45 years in good health and CMV-seropositive.

The chain has TRBV6-1 and TRBJ2-7; 10 bases map to TRBD1. CDR1 and CDR2 from the germline V gene are MNHNS and SASEGT. The V and J ends lost 2 bases and 1 base, in that order; junction bases with no gene match: 8. The CDR3 is 17 amino acids. CDR3 bases: TGTGCCAGCAGTGAATTTGTAGGGACAGGGGTTTCCTACGAGCAGTACTTC. Amino acids: CASSEFVGTGVSYEQYF.

In nucleotides, the CDR3 is TGTGCCAGCAGCAACAAAGTGAGACTAGCGGACACCGGGGAGCTGTTTTTT. As protein: CASSNKVRLADTGELFF. The chain carries TRBV21-1 and TRBJ2-2; the DNA was not used to check the table's D call, TRBD2. TRBV21-1 is a documented pseudogene. The CDR3 totals 17 residues.

This clone came up a few times. The rearrangement joins TRBV5-6 to TRBJ2-7; possibly TRBD1 for D (5 bases). The germline V gene has CDR1 SGHDT and CDR2 YYEEEE. The CDR3 sequence is 14 residues long. V was clipped by 4 bases and J by 6 bases, with 17 bases between them. The CDR3 nucleotides read TGTGCCAGCAGCCGTCAACCTAGGGGCTCCGAGCAGTACTTC. Translation gives CASSRQPRGSEQYF. Full variable domain (outside the CDR3, taken from reference TRBV5-6 and TRBJ2-7): DAGVTQSPTHLIKTRGQQVTLRCSPKSGHDTVSWYQQALGQGPQFIFQYYEEEERQRGNFPDRFSGHQFPNYSSELNVNALLLGDSALYLCASSRQPRGSEQYFGPGTRLTVT.

The rearrangement joins TRBV5-1 to TRBJ1-5; 8 bases align to TRBD1. Losses at the gene ends were 0 bases for V and 1 base for J; bases not matched to a gene: 12. From germline, CDR1 is SGHRS and CDR2 YFSETQ. The CDR3 contains 19 residues. This CDR3 is CASSLDKDRERISNQPQHF. CDR3 in DNA: TGCGCCAGCAGCTTGGATAAGGACAGGGAGAGGATAAGCAATCAGCCCCAGCATTTT.

In this sample, this clone turned up once. This sequence joins TRBV4-1 and TRBJ2-2; 8 bases match TRBD2. Germline V gene data show CDR1 as MGHRA and CDR2 as YSYEKL. The CDR3 is 16 amino acids. Trimming took 1 base from V and 0 from J; bases not matched to a gene: 1. DNA for the CDR3: TGCGCCAGCAGCCAAGTTAGCGGGACGAACACCGGGGAGCTGTTTTTT. Its translation: CASSQVSGTNTGELFF.

The genes are TRBV5-1 and TRBJ2-1; maybe TRBD2 (6 bases). Germline values: CDR1 SGHRS, CDR2 YFSETQ. Trimming stripped 3 bases from V and 0 bases from J, with 13 bases between. CDR3 length: 16 amino acids. CDR3 coding DNA: TGCGCCAGCAGCTCACTTCGGGGGAGCTCCTACAATGAGCAGTTCTTC. Protein: CASSSLRGSSYNEQFF.

V and J are TRBV25-1 and TRBJ1-6, with D tentatively TRBD1 (5 bases). Germline V CDR1 and CDR2: MGHDK, SYGVNS. V was clipped by 3 bases and J by 10 bases, with 10 bases between them. This CDR3 spans 13 amino acids. The CDR3: CASSDGGRSPLHF. DNA of the CDR3: TGTGCCAGCAGTGACGGGGGACGATCACCCCTCCACTTT.

This chain links TRBV6-1 with TRBJ2-1; D remains unclear. Germline V lookup: CDR1 MNHNS, CDR2 SASEGT. Trimming took off 0 bases at V and 6 bases at J, with 9 bases between the two ends. The CDR3 is made up of 14 amino acids. The CDR3 loop reads CASSEAPLANEQFF. DNA for the CDR3: TGTGCCAGCAGTGAAGCCCCCTTGGCCAATGAGCAGTTCTTC.

CDR3 sequence (DNA): TGTGCCAGCAGCTTAAGACAGTCCACAGGCAATCAGCCCCAGCATTTT. Protein: CASSLRQSTGNQPQHF. V is TRBV7-8 and J is TRBJ1-5; D possibly corresponds to TRBD1 (5 bases). CDR3 length: 16 residues. V shed 2 bases and J shed 2 bases, with 13 bases lying between them. Per germline, CDR1 SGHVS and CDR2 FQNEAQ.